The 24 T cell receptor beta chains reported below all come from one sample, sequenced in a study of blood T cell repertoires in COVID-19. Only in-frame clones appear in the TCRdb table, and some are missing; sequencing was by immunoSEQ multiplex PCR. The data show about 280,000 clones, around nine tenths seen once. Sequencing input: peripheral blood. The receptor set was obtained from a man aged 40-49 years with active or convalescent COVID-19.

The genes are TRBV18 and TRBJ2-1; 9 bases are shared with TRBD2. Germline trimming cut 1 base from V and 10 bases from J; bases unmatched to any gene: 14. The germline gives CDR1 KGHSH, CDR2 LQKENI. The CDR3 extends over 17 amino acids. Here the CDR3 DNA reads TGTGCCAGCTCACCACGGAGTTCAGCGGGAGGCAATTTAGAGCAGTTCTTC. Translated: CASSPRSSAGGNLEQFF.

The chain is built from TRBV27 and TRBJ2-7; 9 bases align to TRBD2. Trimming removed 3 bases from V and 4 bases from J; junction bases left unmatched: 4. CDR1 and CDR2 from the germline V gene are MNHEY and SMNVEV (reference sequence). CDR3 length: 14 residues. CDR3 sequence (DNA): TGTGCCAGCAGTTTGAATAGCGGGAGTTACGAGCAGTACTTC. Protein product: CASSLNSGSYEQYF.

The CDR3 is CASSQQNRGNEQFF. The CDR3 nucleotides read TGTGCCAGCAGCCAGCAAAACAGGGGCAATGAGCAGTTCTTC. V usage is TRBV3-1 (or the pseudogene TRBV3-2) and J usage is TRBJ2-1, with 7 bases matching TRBD1. Trimming removed 3 bases from V and 6 bases from J; junction bases left unmatched: 5. The CDR3 length is 14 residues. Germline V gene lookup returns CDR1 LGHDT and CDR2 YNNKEL (reference sequence).

The V call is TRBV11-2, the J call TRBJ2-7; 10 bases align to TRBD2. The germline V gene has CDR1 SGHAT and CDR2 FQNNGV. The CDR3 consists of 18 residues. The J segment lost 0 bases and the V segment lost 1 base, leaving 9 bases of the junction unmatched. CDR3 in amino acids: CASSLGGGLASRSYEQYF. The CDR3 bases are TGTGCCAGCAGCTTAGGGGGGGGACTAGCGTCTCGCTCCTACGAGCAGTACTTC.

The chain links TRBV7-9 to TRBJ2-7; 7 bases match TRBD2. V was pared by 5 bases and J by 5 bases, with 9 bases of the junction left unmatched. The CDR3 has 14 residues. Germline V gene sequence: CDR1 SEHNR, CDR2 FQNEAQ (reference sequence). In nucleotides, the CDR3 is TGTGCCAGCAGCAAACAGCGGGACGGAGACGAGCAGTACTTC. Translation gives CASSKQRDGDEQYF.

The chain uses TRBV11-2 and TRBJ1-1; 8 bases fit TRBD1. V dropped 5 bases and J dropped 3; count of bases not matched to a gene: 11. Germline-derived CDR1 and CDR2 are SGHAT and FQNNGV. The CDR3 is 16 residues long. CDR3 amino acids: CASSPPDRASDTEAFF. For the CDR3, the DNA is TGTGCCAGCAGCCCGCCGGACAGGGCTTCGGACACTGAAGCTTTCTTT. Filled out from reference TRBV11-2 and TRBJ1-1, the complete variable domain reads EAGVAQSPRYKIIEKRQSVAFWCNPISGHATLYWYQQILGQGPKLLIQFQNNGVVDDSQLPKDRFSAERLKGVDSTLKIQPAKLEDSAVYLCASSPPDRASDTEAFFGQGTRLTVV.

The genes are TRBV2 and TRBJ2-2, with TRBD2 matching 15 bases. This CDR3 region has 19 residues. In germline, CDR1 is SNHLY, CDR2 FYNNEI. After removal of 2 bases from V and 2 bases from J, the junction contained 6 bases not matched to a gene. CDR3 DNA sequence: TGTGCCAGCAGTGAAATGGGACTAGCGGGGGGCCATAACACCGGGGAGCTGTTTTTT. Encoded protein: CASSEMGLAGGHNTGELFF.

The V gene is TRBV5-3, the J gene TRBJ2-7, with D maybe TRBD2 (6 bases). TRBV5-3 is an open reading frame whose function is uncertain. The CDR3 length is 13 residues. V was shortened by 9 bases and J by 0 bases, with 13 bases between the two germline ends. CDR3 sequence reads: CATLAMSSYEQYF. The CDR3 region has the DNA TGTGCCACACTAGCAATGAGCTCCTACGAGCAGTACTTC.

The V call is TRBV6-1, the J call TRBJ1-5; D is possibly TRBD1 (5 bases). Germline-derived CDR1 and CDR2 are MNHNS and SASEGT. The CDR3 contains 16 residues. V was pared by 1 base and J by 2 bases, with 12 bases between. The CDR3 coding sequence is TGTGCCAGCAGTGAAGTTGCGGGGGGTGGCAATCAGCCCCAGCATTTT. It encodes CASSEVAGGGNQPQHF.

The chain recombines TRBV6-6 with TRBJ2-4, with 9 nucleotides matching TRBD2. Germline values: CDR1 MNHNY, CDR2 SVGAGI (reference sequence). V was pared by 5 bases and J by 2 bases, with 10 bases of the junction left unmatched. The CDR3 sequence is 17 residues long. The chain's CDR3 is CASSPTPGLAPKNIQYF. CDR3 bases: TGTGCCAGCAGTCCAACTCCGGGACTAGCCCCCAAAAACATTCAGTACTTC.

The rearrangement joins TRBV10-3 to TRBJ2-1; 10 bases align to TRBD2. V was clipped by 4 bases and J by 6 bases; unmatched bases: 9. The germline CDR1 and CDR2 sequences are ENHRY and SYGVKD. The CDR3 extends over 16 amino acids. Written as DNA, the CDR3 is TGTGCCATCAGTGGAGGGTCCGGGACTAGCGTCAATGAGCAGTTCTTC. Translated: CAISGGSGTSVNEQFF.

The chain couples TRBV6-1 to TRBJ2-7; 11 bases line up with TRBD2. CDR1 and CDR2 from the germline V gene are MNHNS and SASEGT. Germline trimming cut 3 bases from V and 4 bases from J; bases unmatched to any gene: 5. The CDR3 length is 15 residues. The DNA for the CDR3 is TGTGCCAGCAGTGATTCGGGACTAGCGGTATACGAGCAGTACTTC. Amino acid sequence: CASSDSGLAVYEQYF.

This sequence joins TRBV11-3 and TRBJ2-1; 11 nucleotides line up with TRBD2. The junction had 10 bases not matched to a gene; V was cut back by 5 bases and J by 1 base. CDR3 length: 18 amino acids. Germline V gives CDR1 SGHNT, CDR2 YENEEA. The CDR3 region has the DNA TGTGCCAGCAGCCCTGGGCTAGCGGGGGGCCGGTCCTACAATGAGCAGTTCTTC. Translating gives CASSPGLAGGRSYNEQFF.

V is TRBV18 and J is TRBJ2-1, with 8 positions matching TRBD2. Unmatched junction bases numbered 12, after V lost 5 bases and J lost 9 bases. The CDR3 is 15 amino acids. CDR1 and CDR2 from the germline V gene are KGHSH and LQKENI. In DNA, the CDR3 is TGTGCCAGCTCAGCAATGCCGGGGACTAGTTTTGAGCAGTTCTTC. Its protein product is CASSAMPGTSFEQFF.

The chain is built from TRBV12-3 or TRBV12-4 and TRBJ2-7; TRBD2 agrees at 8 bases. The V and J ends lost 6 bases and 6 bases, in that order; junction bases with no gene match: 7. This CDR3 has 13 amino acids. The CDR3 DNA follows: TGTGCCAGCAGGGGGAGACTAGCGCCCGAGCAGTACTTC. Encoded protein: CASRGRLAPEQYF.

The rearrangement uses TRBV4-1 and TRBJ2-5; the match to TRBD1 covers 7 bases. The trim removed 2 bases at V and 0 bases at J, leaving 9 bases unmatched. The CDR3 runs 17 residues. CDR1 and CDR2 from the germline V gene are MGHRA and YSYEKL. The CDR3 loop is CASSQTLTGAYQETQYF. CDR3 nucleotide sequence: TGCGCCAGCAGCCAAACCCTTACAGGGGCGTACCAAGAGACCCAGTACTTC.

The chain links TRBV9 to TRBJ2-5, with D perhaps TRBD2 (6 bases). V was trimmed by 0 bases and J by 4 bases, leaving 16 bases between them. This CDR3 is 16 amino acids long. Germline V gene data show CDR1 as SGDLS and CDR2 as YYNGEE. CDR3 DNA: TGTGCCAGCAGCGTAGGGCCACGAATCGGGGGAGAGACCCAGTACTTC. This gives the protein CASSVGPRIGGETQYF.

This CDR3 is CASTSLATNEKLFF. CDR3 bases: TGTGCCAGTACCTCACTTGCAACTAATGAAAAACTGTTTTTT. This chain joins TRBV19 and TRBJ1-4; no firm D call. CDR1 is LNHDA, CDR2 SQIVND, per germline (reference sequence). The ends were cut back, 7 bases at V and 0 bases at J, with 9 bases in the middle. The CDR3 contains 14 residues.

The chain couples TRBV7-6 to TRBJ2-5; 7 nucleotides align to TRBD1. J was trimmed by 4 bases and V by 5 bases; bases with no gene match: 10. There are 15 residues in the CDR3. CDR1 is SGHVS, CDR2 FNYEAQ, per germline. CDR3 region: CASSPRTGLGETQYF. DNA for the CDR3: TGTGCCAGCAGCCCTAGGACAGGTTTGGGAGAGACCCAGTACTTC.

There are a few counts of this clone. J is TRBJ2-2 and V is TRBV2; 9 nucleotides line up with TRBD2. The CDR3 extends over 18 amino acids. The junction had 18 bases not matched to a gene; V was cut back by 6 bases and J by 7 bases. Germline CDR1 is SNHLY and CDR2 is FYNNEI. CDR3 loop: CASRRTTAGGRADGELFF. The CDR3 region has the DNA TGTGCCAGCAGGCGCACCACTGCTGGCGGGAGGGCCGACGGGGAGCTGTTTTTT.

This chain links TRBV7-9 with TRBJ2-2; 14 positions match TRBD2. The CDR3 has 18 residues. Germline V lookup: CDR1 SEHNR, CDR2 FQNEAQ (reference sequence). Germline trimming cut 5 bases from V and 5 bases from J; bases unmatched to any gene: 10. In nucleotides, the CDR3 is TGTGCCAGCAGCCCCCATAGCGGACTAGCGGGAGGAACCGGGGAGCTGTTTTTT. Translated: CASSPHSGLAGGTGELFF. The full variable domain, rest sourced from reference TRBV7-9 and TRBJ2-2, is DTGVSQNPRHKITKRGQNVTFRCDPISEHNRLYWYRQTLGQGPEFLTYFQNEAQLEKSRLLSDRFSAERPKGSFSTLEIQRTEQGDSAMYLCASSPHSGLAGGTGELFFGEGSRLTVL.

The CDR3 is CASSQGGLAGGGSYEQYF. The CDR3 DNA reads TGTGCCAGCAGCCAAGGAGGACTAGCGGGAGGCGGCTCCTACGAGCAGTACTTC. The chain couples TRBV4-2 to TRBJ2-7; TRBD2 matches 14 bases. The CDR3 spans 18 residues. V shed 1 base and J 0 bases; nucleotides not matched to a gene: 5. The V gene's germline CDR1 is LGHNA and CDR2 YNFKEQ.

This clone was counted a few times. V gene TRBV14 combines with J gene TRBJ1-6; 7 positions match TRBD1. The germline CDR1 and CDR2 sequences are SGHDN and FVKESK. After removal of 4 bases from V and 5 bases from J, the junction contained 5 bases not matched to a gene. This CDR3 contains 15 residues. In DNA, the CDR3 is TGTGCCAGCAGCCTACAGGGGAGGCATAATTCACCCCTCCACTTT. The encoded protein is CASSLQGRHNSPLHF.

The chain couples TRBV27 to TRBJ1-5; weak D call: TRBD1 (6 bases). CDR3 length: 14 residues. Per the germline V gene, CDR1 is MNHEY and CDR2 is SMNVEV (reference sequence). Trimming took off 0 bases at V and 6 bases at J, with 9 bases between the two ends. CDR3: CASSLSTGTQPQHF. CDR3 nucleotides: TGTGCCAGCAGTTTATCGACAGGAACTCAGCCCCAGCATTTT.